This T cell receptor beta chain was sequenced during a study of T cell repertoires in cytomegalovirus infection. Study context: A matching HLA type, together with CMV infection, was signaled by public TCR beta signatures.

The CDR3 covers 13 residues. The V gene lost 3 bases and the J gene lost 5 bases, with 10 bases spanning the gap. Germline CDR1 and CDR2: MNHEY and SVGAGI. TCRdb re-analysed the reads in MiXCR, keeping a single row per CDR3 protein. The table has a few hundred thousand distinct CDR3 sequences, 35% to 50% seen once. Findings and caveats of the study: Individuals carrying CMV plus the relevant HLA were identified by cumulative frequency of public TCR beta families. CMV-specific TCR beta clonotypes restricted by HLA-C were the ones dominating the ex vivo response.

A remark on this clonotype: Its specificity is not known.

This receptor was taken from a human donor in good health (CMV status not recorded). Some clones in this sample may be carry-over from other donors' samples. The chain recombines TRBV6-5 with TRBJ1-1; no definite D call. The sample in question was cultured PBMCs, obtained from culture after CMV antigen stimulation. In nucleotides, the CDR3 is TGTGCCAGCAGTTATGTCCCTAGGACTGAAGCTTTCTTT. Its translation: CASSYVPRTEAFF.